Reported below is one T cell receptor beta chain. No antigen is known for it. The CDR3 consists of 15 residues. Germline V CDR1 and CDR2: SGHNT, YYREEE (reference sequence). The V and J ends lost 4 bases and 0 bases, in that order; junction bases with no gene match: 3. Use of 60 Vbeta and 13 Jbeta primers characterized the PCR. Sequencing was performed with immunoSEQ multiplex PCR; in TCRdb, only in-frame clones are kept and a portion is missing. Among 85,000 to 120,000 clones listed, 70% to 75% were seen once. The sample originates from a study of cytomegalovirus exposure and HLA in healthy donors. Overall study findings and caveats: CMV antigen specificity was confirmed in vitro for a few CMV-associated chains. Most of the CMV-associated TCR beta chains (in a later analysis) appeared to be HLA-restricted. It was 150 to 200 TCR beta chains that were listed as cytomegalovirus-associated.

The sequenced sample consisted of PBMCs. The receptor's source is a female donor in good health and CMV-seronegative. This chain uses TRBV5-4 with TRBJ2-1; 8 bases line up with TRBD2. The CDR3 DNA reads as TGTGCCAGCAGCCCGCTAGCGGGCTCCTACAATGAGCAGTTCTTC. Amino acid sequence: CASSPLAGSYNEQFF.